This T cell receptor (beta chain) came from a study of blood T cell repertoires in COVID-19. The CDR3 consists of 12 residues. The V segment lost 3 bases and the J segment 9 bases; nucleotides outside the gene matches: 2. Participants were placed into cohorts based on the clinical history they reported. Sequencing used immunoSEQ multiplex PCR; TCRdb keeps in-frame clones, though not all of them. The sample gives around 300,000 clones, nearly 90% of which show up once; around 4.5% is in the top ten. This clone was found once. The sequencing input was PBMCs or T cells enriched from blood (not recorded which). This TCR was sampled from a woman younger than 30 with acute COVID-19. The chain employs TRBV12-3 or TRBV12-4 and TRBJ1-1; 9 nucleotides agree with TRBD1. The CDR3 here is CASSLNRGQAFF. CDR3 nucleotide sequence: TGTGCCAGCAGTTTGAACAGGGGGCAAGCTTTCTTT.